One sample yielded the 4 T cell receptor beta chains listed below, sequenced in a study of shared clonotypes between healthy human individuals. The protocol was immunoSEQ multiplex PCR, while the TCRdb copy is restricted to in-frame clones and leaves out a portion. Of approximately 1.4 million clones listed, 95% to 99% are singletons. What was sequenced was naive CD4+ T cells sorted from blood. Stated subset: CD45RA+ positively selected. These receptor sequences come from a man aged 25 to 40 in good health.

In DNA, the CDR3 is TGTGCCAGCAGCCGGGATTCGGCGGGAGCCACCCCCTACGAGCAGTACTTC. Residues: CASSRDSAGATPYEQYF. The V and J genes are TRBV5-4 and TRBJ2-7, with 7 bases lining up with TRBD2. Trimming took 4 bases from V and 2 from J; bases not matched to a gene: 15. The CDR3 has 17 residues. From germline, CDR1 is SGHNT and CDR2 YYREEE (reference sequence).

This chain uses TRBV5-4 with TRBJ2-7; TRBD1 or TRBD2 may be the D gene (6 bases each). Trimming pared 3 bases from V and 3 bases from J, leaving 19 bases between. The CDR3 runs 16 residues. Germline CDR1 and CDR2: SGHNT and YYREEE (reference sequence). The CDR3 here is CASSSGAVGAVYEQYF. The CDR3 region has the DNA TGTGCCAGCAGCTCGGGGGCCGTCGGGGCAGTCTACGAGCAGTACTTC.

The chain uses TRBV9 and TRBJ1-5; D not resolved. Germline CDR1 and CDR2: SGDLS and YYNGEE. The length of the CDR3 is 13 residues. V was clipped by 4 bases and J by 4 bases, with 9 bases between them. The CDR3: CASSPDWNQPQHF. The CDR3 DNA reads TGTGCCAGCAGCCCCGACTGGAATCAGCCCCAGCATTTT.

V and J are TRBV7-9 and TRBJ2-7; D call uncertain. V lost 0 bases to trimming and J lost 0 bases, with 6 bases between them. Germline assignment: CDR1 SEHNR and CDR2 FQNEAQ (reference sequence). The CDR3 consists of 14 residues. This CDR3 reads CASSLARPSYEQYF. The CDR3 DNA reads TGTGCCAGCAGCTTAGCGCGGCCCTCCTACGAGCAGTACTTC.